Listed below are T cell receptor beta chains from one sample, sequenced in a study of blood T cell repertoires in COVID-19. Only in-frame clones appear in the TCRdb table, and some are missing; sequencing was by immunoSEQ multiplex PCR. Of 190,000 or so clones listed, roughly 86% were seen once; the top ten hold around 2.7%. The sequenced sample was peripheral blood. The receptors were gathered from a man aged 40-50 years with active or convalescent COVID-19. CDR3s include the opening cysteine and the closing phenylalanine or tryptophan. A D gene is named only where the DNA matches it firmly. Clone size is not always given. Where it is, it says once, few, many or a class for expanded clones.

V	size	J	D	length	CDR3	DNA
TRBV6-4	NA	TRBJ1-2	NA	15	CASSEGRAASYGYTF	TGTGCCAGCAGTGAAGGGAGGGCAGCCTCCTATGGCTACACCTTC
TRBV7-2	NA	TRBJ1-5	NA	15	CASSLQGYGNQPQHF	TGTGCCAGCAGTCTGCAGGGTTATGGCAATCAGCCCCAGCATTTT
TRBV27	few	TRBJ1-2	NA	15	CASRTGLPDNYGYTF	TGTGCCAGCAGGACCGGGTTGCCAGATAACTATGGCTACACCTTC
TRBV19	NA	TRBJ2-7	NA	15	CASSMSPEGPYEQYF	TGTGCCAGTAGTATGAGCCCTGAGGGTCCCTACGAGCAGTACTTC
TRBV7-8	NA	TRBJ1-5	NA	16	CASSLPKGQANQPQHF	TGTGCCAGCAGCTTACCTAAGGGGCAGGCAAATCAGCCCCAGCATTTT
TRBV3-1/TRBV3-2	NA	TRBJ1-3	TRBD1	16	CASSPRQGAGGNTIYF	TGTGCCAGCAGCCCCCGACAGGGGGCAGGAGGAAACACCATATATTTT
TRBV3-1/TRBV3-2	NA	TRBJ1-2	NA	13	CASSPGGLYGYTF	TGTGCCAGCAGCCCCGGGGGGCTCTATGGCTACACCTTC
TRBV5-1	NA	TRBJ1-5	NA	16	CASSLGGADRNQPQHF	TGCGCCAGCAGCTTGGGAGGTGCGGATCGAAATCAGCCCCAGCATTTT
TRBV30	NA	TRBJ1-5	TRBD1	14	CAWSRDSINQPQHF	TGTGCCTGGAGCCGGGACAGCATCAATCAGCCCCAGCATTTT
TRBV6-5	NA	TRBJ2-7	TRBD2	14	CASRTGTTAYEQYF	TGTGCCAGCAGGACCGGGACTACGGCCTACGAGCAGTACTTC
TRBV2	NA	TRBJ2-3	TRBD2	16	CASSDPGLAGIDTQYF	TGTGCCAGCAGTGATCCGGGACTAGCGGGGATAGATACGCAGTATTTT
TRBV2	NA	TRBJ2-3	NA	15	CASSAADTRTDTQYF	TGTGCCAGCAGTGCGGCGGACACCCGCACAGATACGCAGTATTTT
TRBV30	NA	TRBJ2-7	NA	13	CAWRGGSSYEQYF	TGTGCCTGGAGAGGAGGGAGCTCCTACGAGCAGTACTTC
TRBV2	NA	TRBJ2-1	TRBD2	16	CASSESLAGGYNEQFF	TGTGCCAGCAGTGAATCTCTGGCGGGGGGCTACAATGAGCAGTTCTTC
TRBV18	NA	TRBJ1-2	TRBD1	17	CASSPPLMGTGNYGYTF	TGTGCCAGCTCACCACCACTAATGGGGACAGGGAACTATGGCTACACCTTC
TRBV27	few	TRBJ1-2	TRBD1	12	CASGTGHYGYTF	TGTGCCAGCGGGACAGGCCACTATGGCTACACCTTC
TRBV7-3	NA	TRBJ2-3	NA	16	CASSPSVIPDTDTQYF	TGTGCCAGCAGCCCCTCGGTGATTCCCGACACAGATACGCAGTATTTT
TRBV5-4	NA	TRBJ2-7	NA	14	CASSLYNQGNEQYF	TGTGCCAGCAGCTTGTACAATCAGGGGAACGAGCAGTACTTC
TRBV7-3	NA	TRBJ1-1	NA	13	CASSLGQNTEAFF	TGTGCCAGCAGCCTGGGACAGAACACTGAAGCTTTCTTT
TRBV12-5	NA	TRBJ1-2	NA	17	CASGSLGVGEVNYGYTF	TGTGCTAGTGGTTCCCTGGGCGTCGGGGAGGTTAACTATGGCTACACCTTC
TRBV4-3	NA	TRBJ1-4	NA	15	CASSPQGLANEKLFF	TGCGCCAGCAGCCCCCAGGGATTGGCAAATGAAAAACTGTTTTTT
TRBV6-5	NA	TRBJ2-7	NA	12	CASRRTPYEQYF	TGTGCCAGCAGACGGACACCCTACGAGCAGTACTTC
TRBV5-1	NA	TRBJ2-7	TRBD2	16	CASSFGTSGGRDEQYF	TGCGCCAGCAGCTTTGGTACTAGCGGGGGGCGGGACGAGCAGTACTTC
TRBV5-4	once	TRBJ1-4	NA	14	CASSSRAGNEKLFF	TGTGCCAGCAGCTCTCGGGCGGGAAATGAAAAACTGTTTTTT
TRBV29-1	NA	TRBJ1-2	TRBD1	13	CSVEAGTGYGYTF	TGCAGCGTTGAAGCCGGGACAGGGTATGGCTACACCTTC
TRBV5-1	NA	TRBJ2-1	TRBD1	15	CASSYAGTGISEQFF	TGCGCCAGCAGCTACGCCGGGACAGGGATAAGTGAGCAGTTCTTC
TRBV5-4	NA	TRBJ1-1	NA	14	CASTPAQGNTEAFF	TGTGCCAGCACCCCGGCGCAGGGGAACACTGAAGCTTTCTTT
TRBV4-2	NA	TRBJ1-1	NA	13	CASSQDHSAGTSF	TGTGCCAGCAGCCAAGATCATTCGGCAGGGACTTCCTTT
TRBV4-2	NA	TRBJ2-5	TRBD2	17	CASSQDTSGAYQETQYF	TGTGCCAGCAGCCAAGATACGAGCGGGGCGTACCAAGAGACCCAGTACTTC
TRBV6-1	NA	TRBJ2-2	TRBD2	18	CASSEARRGTSGQGELFF	TGTGCCAGCAGTGAAGCTCGAAGGGGGACTAGCGGGCAAGGGGAGCTGTTTTTT
TRBV5-5	once	TRBJ1-1	NA	16	CASSSPTGTMNTEAFF	TGTGCCAGCAGCTCCCCGACAGGTACAATGAACACTGAAGCTTTCTTT
TRBV7-3	NA	TRBJ1-5	NA	14	CASSLWPPARPQHF	TGTGCCAGCAGCTTATGGCCCCCTGCTCGGCCCCAGCATTTT
TRBV12-3/TRBV12-4	NA	TRBJ1-5	NA	13	CASSYGEHSPQHF	TGTGCCAGCAGTTATGGGGAGCACTCGCCCCAGCATTTT
TRBV11-2	NA	TRBJ1-1	TRBD1	17	CASSTGGDAGTVPEAFF	TGTGCCAGCAGCACAGGAGGGGATGCTGGGACAGTGCCTGAAGCTTTCTTT
TRBV25-1	NA	TRBJ2-3	TRBD1	17	CASSESHRDRRTDTQYF	TGTGCCAGCAGTGAATCCCACCGGGACAGACGCACAGATACGCAGTATTTT
TRBV6-1	few	TRBJ2-7	NA	15	CASSELNRGGYEQYF	TGTGCCAGCAGTGAACTAAATAGGGGTGGGTACGAGCAGTACTTC
TRBV10-3	NA	TRBJ1-4	TRBD1	13	CASGADRDEKLFF	TGTGCCTCAGGCGCCGACAGGGATGAAAAACTGTTTTTT